This T cell receptor (beta chain) was recorded in a study of T cell responses to AZD1222 COVID-19 vaccine. Deletions cut 0 bases from V and 8 bases from J, with 10 bases between. The CDR3 sequence is 14 residues long. Germline V lookup: CDR1 MNHEY, CDR2 SMNVEV (reference sequence). Measured with immunoSEQ multiplex PCR; TCRdb has only the in-frame clones, and not every one. The repertoire holds approximately 140,000 clones, with 92% as singletons. The sequenced sample was peripheral blood, obtained 28 days after the second AZD1222 dose. The chain combines TRBV27 with TRBJ1-4; D is perhaps TRBD1 (5 bases). The TCR sequence derives from an adult who received the AZD1222 COVID-19 vaccine. The CDR3, as DNA: TGTGCCAGCAGTTTATCCAGGGTAGTGGAAAAACTGTTTTTT. This translates into CASSLSRVVEKLFF.